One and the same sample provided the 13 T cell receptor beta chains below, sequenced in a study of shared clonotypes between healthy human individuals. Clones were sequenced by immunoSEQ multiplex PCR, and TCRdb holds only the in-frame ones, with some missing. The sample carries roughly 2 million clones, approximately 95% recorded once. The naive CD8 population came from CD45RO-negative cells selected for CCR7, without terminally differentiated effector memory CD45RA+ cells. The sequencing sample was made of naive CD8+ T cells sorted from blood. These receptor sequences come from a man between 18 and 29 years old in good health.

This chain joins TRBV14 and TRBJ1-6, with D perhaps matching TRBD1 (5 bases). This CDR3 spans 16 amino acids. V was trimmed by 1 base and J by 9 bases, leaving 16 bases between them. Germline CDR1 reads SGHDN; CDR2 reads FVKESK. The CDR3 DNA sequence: TGTGCCAGCAGCCAAGGTCATTCAGGGTGGAGTTCACCCCTCCACTTT. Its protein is CASSQGHSGWSSPLHF.

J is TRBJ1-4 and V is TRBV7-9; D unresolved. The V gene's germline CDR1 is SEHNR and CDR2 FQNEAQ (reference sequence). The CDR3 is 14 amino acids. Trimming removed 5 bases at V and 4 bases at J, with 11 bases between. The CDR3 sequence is CASSPSYINEKLFF. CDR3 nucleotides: TGTGCCAGCAGCCCTTCATACATTAATGAAAAACTGTTTTTT.

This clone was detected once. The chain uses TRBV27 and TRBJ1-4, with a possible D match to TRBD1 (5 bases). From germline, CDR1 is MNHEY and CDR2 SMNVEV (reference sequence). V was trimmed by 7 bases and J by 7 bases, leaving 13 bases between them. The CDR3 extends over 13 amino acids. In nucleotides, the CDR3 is TGTGCCAGCACCGCCCAGGGCGGTGAAAAACTGTTTTTT. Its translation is CASTAQGGEKLFF.

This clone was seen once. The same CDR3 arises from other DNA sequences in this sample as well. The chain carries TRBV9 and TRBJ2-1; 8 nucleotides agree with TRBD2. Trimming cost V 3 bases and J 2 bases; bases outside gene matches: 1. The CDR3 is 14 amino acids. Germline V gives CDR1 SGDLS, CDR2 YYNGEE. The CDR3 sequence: CASSGAGAYNEQFF. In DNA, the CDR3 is TGTGCCAGCAGCGGAGCGGGGGCCTACAATGAGCAGTTCTTC.

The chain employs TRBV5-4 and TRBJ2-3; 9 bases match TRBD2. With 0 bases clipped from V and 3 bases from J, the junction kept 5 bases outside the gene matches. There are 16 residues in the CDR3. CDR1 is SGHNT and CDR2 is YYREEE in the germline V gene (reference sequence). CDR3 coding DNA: TGTGCCAGCAGCTTGGCGGGCGGGGGGGCTACAGATACGCAGTATTTT. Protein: CASSLAGGGATDTQYF.

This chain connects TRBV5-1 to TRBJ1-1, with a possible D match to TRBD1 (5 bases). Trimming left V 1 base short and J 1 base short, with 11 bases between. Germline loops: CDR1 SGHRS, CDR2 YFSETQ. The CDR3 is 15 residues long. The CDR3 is CASSLIGGWNTEAFF. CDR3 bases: TGCGCCAGCAGCTTGATTGGGGGTTGGAACACTGAAGCTTTCTTT.

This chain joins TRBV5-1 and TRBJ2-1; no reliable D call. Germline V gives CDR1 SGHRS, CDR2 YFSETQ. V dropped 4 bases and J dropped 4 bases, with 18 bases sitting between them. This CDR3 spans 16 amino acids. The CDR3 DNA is TGCGCCAGCAGCCTTCTCTACACTGAGGCGTACAATGAGCAGTTCTTC. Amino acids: CASSLLYTEAYNEQFF. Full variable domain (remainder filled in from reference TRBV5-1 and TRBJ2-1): KAGVTQTPRYLIKTRGQQVTLSCSPISGHRSVSWYQQTPGQGLQFLFEYFSETQRNKGNFPGRFSGRQFSNSRSEMNVSTLELGDSALYLCASSLLYTEAYNEQFFGPGTRLTVL.

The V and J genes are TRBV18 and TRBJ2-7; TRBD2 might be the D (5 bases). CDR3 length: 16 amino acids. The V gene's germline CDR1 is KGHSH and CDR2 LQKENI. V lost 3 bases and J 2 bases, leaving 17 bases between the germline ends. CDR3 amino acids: CASSPIAGEYPYEQYF. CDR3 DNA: TGTGCCAGCTCACCTATCGCCGGGGAATATCCCTACGAGCAGTACTTC.

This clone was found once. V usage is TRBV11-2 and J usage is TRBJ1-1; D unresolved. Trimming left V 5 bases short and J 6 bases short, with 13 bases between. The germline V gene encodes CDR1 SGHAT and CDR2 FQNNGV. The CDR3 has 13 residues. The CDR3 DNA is TGTGCCAGCAGCCGCTCGGTTGACCCTGAAGCTTTCTTT. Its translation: CASSRSVDPEAFF. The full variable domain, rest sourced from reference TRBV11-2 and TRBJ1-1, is EAGVAQSPRYKIIEKRQSVAFWCNPISGHATLYWYQQILGQGPKLLIQFQNNGVVDDSQLPKDRFSAERLKGVDSTLKIQPAKLEDSAVYLCASSRSVDPEAFFGQGTRLTVV.

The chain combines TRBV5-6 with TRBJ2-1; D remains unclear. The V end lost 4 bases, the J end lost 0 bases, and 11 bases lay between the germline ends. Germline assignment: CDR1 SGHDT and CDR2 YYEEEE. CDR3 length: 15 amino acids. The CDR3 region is CASSEDTSSYNEQFF. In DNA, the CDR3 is TGTGCCAGCAGCGAAGACACGAGCTCCTACAATGAGCAGTTCTTC.

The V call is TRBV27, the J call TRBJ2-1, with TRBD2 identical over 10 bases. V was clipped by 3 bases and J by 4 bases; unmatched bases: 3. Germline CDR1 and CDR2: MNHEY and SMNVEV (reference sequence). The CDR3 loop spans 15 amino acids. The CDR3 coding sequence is TGTGCCAGCAGTTTGACTAGCGGGTGGTACAATGAGCAGTTCTTC. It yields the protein CASSLTSGWYNEQFF.

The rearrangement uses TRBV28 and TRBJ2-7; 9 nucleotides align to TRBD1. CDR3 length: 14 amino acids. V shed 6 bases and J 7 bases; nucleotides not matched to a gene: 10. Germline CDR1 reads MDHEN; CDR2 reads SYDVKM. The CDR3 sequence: CASRITGGAGEQYF. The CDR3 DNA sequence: TGTGCCAGCAGGATAACAGGGGGCGCAGGGGAGCAGTACTTC.

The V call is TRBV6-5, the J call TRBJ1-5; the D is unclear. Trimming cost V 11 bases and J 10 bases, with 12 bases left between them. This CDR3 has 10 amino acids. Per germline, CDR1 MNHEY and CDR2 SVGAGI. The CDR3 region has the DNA TGTGCCCCCAGAATCAGCCCCCAGCATTTT. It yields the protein CAPRISPQHF.